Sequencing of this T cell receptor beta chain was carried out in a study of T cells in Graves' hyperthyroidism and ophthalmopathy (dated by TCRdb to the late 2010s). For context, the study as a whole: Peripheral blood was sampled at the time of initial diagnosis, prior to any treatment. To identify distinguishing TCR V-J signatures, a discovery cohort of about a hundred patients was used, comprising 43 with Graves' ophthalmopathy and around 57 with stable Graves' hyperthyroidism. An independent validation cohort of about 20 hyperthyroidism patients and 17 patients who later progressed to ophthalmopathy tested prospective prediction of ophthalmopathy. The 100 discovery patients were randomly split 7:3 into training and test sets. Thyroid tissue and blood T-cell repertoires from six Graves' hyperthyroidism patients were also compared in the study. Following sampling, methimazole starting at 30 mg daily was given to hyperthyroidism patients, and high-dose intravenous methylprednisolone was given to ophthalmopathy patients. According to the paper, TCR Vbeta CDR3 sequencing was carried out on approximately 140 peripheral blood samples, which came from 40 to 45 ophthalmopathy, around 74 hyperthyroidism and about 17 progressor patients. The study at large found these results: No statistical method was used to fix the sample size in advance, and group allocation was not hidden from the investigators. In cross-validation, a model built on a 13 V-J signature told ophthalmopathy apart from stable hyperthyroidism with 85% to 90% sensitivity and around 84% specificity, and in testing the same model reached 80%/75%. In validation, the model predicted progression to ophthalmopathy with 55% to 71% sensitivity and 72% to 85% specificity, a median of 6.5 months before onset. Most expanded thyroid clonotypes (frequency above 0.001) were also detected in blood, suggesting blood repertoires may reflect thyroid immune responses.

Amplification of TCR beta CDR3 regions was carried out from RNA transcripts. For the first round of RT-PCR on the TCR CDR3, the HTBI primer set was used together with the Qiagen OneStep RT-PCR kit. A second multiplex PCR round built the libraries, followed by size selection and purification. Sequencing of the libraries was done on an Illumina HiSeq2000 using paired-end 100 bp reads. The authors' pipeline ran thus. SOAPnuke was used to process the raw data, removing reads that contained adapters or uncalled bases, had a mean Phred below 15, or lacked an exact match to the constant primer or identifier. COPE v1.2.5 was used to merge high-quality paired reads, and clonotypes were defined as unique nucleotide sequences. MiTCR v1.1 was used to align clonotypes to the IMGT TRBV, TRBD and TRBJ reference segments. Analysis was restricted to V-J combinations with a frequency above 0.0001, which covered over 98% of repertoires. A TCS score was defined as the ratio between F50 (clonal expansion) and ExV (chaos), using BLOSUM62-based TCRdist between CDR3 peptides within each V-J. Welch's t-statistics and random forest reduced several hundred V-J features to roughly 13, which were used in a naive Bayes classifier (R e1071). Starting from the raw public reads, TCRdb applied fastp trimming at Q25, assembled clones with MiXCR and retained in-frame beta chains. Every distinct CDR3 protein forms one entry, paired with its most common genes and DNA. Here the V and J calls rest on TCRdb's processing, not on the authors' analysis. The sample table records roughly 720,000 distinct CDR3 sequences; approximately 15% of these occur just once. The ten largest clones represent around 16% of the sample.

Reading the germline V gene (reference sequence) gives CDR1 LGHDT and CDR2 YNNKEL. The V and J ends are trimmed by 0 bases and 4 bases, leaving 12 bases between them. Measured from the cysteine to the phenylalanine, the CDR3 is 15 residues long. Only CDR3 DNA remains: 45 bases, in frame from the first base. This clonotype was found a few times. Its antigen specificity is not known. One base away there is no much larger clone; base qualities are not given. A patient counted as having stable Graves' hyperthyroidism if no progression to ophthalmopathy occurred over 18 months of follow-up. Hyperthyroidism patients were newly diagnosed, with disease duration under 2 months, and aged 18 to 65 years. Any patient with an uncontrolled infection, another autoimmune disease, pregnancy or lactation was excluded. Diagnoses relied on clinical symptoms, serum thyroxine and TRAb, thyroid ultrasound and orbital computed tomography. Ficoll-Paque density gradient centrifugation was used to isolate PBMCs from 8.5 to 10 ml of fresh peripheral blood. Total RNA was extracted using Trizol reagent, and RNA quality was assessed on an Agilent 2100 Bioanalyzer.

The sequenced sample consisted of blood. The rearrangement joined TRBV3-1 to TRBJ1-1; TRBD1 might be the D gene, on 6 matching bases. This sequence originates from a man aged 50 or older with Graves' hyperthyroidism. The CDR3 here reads CASSQETGVSTEAFF. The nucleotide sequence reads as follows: TGTGCCAGCAGCCAAGAGACAGGAGTGAGCACTGAAGCTTTCTTT.